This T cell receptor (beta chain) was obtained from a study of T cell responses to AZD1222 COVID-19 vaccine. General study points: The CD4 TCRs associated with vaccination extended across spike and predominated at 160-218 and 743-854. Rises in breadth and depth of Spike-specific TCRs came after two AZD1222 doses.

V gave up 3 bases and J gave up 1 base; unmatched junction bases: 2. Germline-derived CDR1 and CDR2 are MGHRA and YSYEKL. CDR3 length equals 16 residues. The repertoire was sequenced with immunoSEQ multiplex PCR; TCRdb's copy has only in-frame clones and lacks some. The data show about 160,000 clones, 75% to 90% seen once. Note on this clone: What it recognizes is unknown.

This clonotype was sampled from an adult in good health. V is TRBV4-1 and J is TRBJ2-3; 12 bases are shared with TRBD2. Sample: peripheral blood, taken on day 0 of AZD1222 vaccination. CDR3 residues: CASSHASGGGTDTQYF. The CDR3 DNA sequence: TGCGCCAGCAGCCACGCTAGCGGGGGGGGCACAGATACGCAGTATTTT.